These 12 T cell receptor beta chains originate from one sample sequenced in a study of blood T cells in healthy people across ages. It was with a sample-barcoded 5' primer and a J-beta primer mix that a second PCR of roughly 7 to 11 cycles was run. TCRdb independently ran MiXCR on the 5' RACE reads; one entry per CDR3 protein. The sample contains 1,800,000 or so distinct CDR3 sequences, about two fifths of which appear only once. The sample taken for sequencing was blood. These receptors were collected from a human donor in good health.

As regards this clonotype: One end of the junction varies from germline; a read error may be responsible. The rearrangement joins TRBV12-3 or TRBV12-4 to TRBJ1-5; D remains ambiguous. The CDR3 is made up of 12 amino acids. The CDR3 spells CASSLDYQLQHF. The CDR3 region has the DNA TGTGCCAGCAGTTTAGACTATCAGCTCCAGCATTTT.

The sample holds a few counts of this clonotype. The chain recombines TRBV7-2 with TRBJ2-3; tentatively, D is TRBD2 (5 bases). CDR3 length: 15 residues. Trimming pared 4 bases from V and 0 bases from J, leaving 11 bases between. Germline V gives CDR1 SGHTA, CDR2 FQGNSA. CDR3 loop: CASSSSLSSTDTQYF. CDR3 nucleotide sequence: TGTGCCAGCAGCTCTAGCCTCTCTAGCACAGATACGCAGTATTTT.

This clonotype has more than one count but fewer than ten. The V gene is TRBV10-3, the J gene TRBJ2-7, with TRBD1 matching 11 bases. J gave up 3 bases and V 5 bases, and 3 bases lay outside the gene matches. The CDR3 is made up of 14 amino acids. Germline-derived CDR1 and CDR2 are ENHRY and SYGVKD. The CDR3 coding sequence is TGTGCCATCAGTTCCGGGACAGGGGGCTACGAGCAGTACTTC. Protein sequence: CAISSGTGGYEQYF.

The chain couples TRBV24-1 to TRBJ1-4; no firm D call. V lost 3 bases and J lost 10, with 11 bases in between. CDR1 is KGHDR, CDR2 SFDVKD, per germline. CDR3 length: 13 residues. The CDR3 spells CATSDGGYGKLFF. DNA for the CDR3: TGTGCCACCAGTGATGGAGGGTATGGAAAACTGTTTTTT.

The chain has TRBV6-5 and TRBJ1-1; D is unclear. Germline lookup yields CDR1 MNHEY and CDR2 SVGAGI. The CDR3 consists of 13 residues. With 11 bases removed from V and 3 bases from J, the gap between germline ends came to 16 bases. This CDR3 reads CAASGVRDTEAFF. For the CDR3, the DNA is TGTGCCGCCTCCGGGGTTAGGGACACTGAAGCTTTCTTT.

CDR3 sequence: CASSGGQLGSPLHF. As DNA, the CDR3 is TGTGCCAGCAGCGGGGGACAGCTTGGTTCACCCCTCCACTTT. The chain uses TRBV9 and TRBJ1-6, with 7 bases fitting TRBD1. Germline CDR1 and CDR2: SGDLS and YYNGEE. This CDR3 contains 14 residues. V lost 3 bases, J lost 9 bases, and 6 bases stayed unmatched.

This clonotype was detected only a few times. V and J are TRBV5-5 and TRBJ1-3; 9 nucleotides match TRBD1. CDR1 SGHKS and CDR2 YYEKEE come from the germline V gene (reference sequence). The CDR3 contains 17 residues. Trimming removed 0 bases from V and 1 base from J; junction bases left unmatched: 5. Written as DNA, the CDR3 is TGTGCCAGCAGCTTGGAGCCCGGGACAGGGTCTGGAAACACCATATATTTT. The encoded protein is CASSLEPGTGSGNTIYF.

This clonotype has only a few counts. This chain connects TRBV28 to TRBJ2-5; D gene unclear. There are 13 residues in the CDR3. Germline lookup yields CDR1 MDHEN and CDR2 SYDVKM. Trimming left V 6 bases short and J 1 base short, with 9 bases between. The CDR3 nucleotides are TGTGCCAGCAGCCCCCATCCCCAAGAGACCCAGTACTTC. Translated: CASSPHPQETQYF.

The chain combines TRBV5-1 with TRBJ2-1, with D maybe TRBD1 (6 bases). With 3 bases removed from V and 5 bases from J, the gap between germline ends came to 24 bases. Germline lookup yields CDR1 SGHRS and CDR2 YFSETQ. The length of the CDR3 is 18 residues. The chain's CDR3 is CASSSLPPTGRGDNEQFF. The CDR3 DNA is TGCGCCAGCAGCTCACTACCACCAACGGGCAGGGGAGACAATGAGCAGTTCTTC.

The chain has TRBV29-1 and TRBJ2-5; 11 bases line up with TRBD1. The J call may not be correct, given that the DNA end is closer to TRBJ2-7. Germline V gene data show CDR1 as SQVTM and CDR2 as ANQGSEA. This CDR3 has 12 residues. CDR3 amino acids: CSAGQGGSEQYF. The CDR3 bases are TGCAGCGCGGGACAGGGGGGATCCGAGCAGTACTTC.

The genes are TRBV10-3 and TRBJ1-2; no clear D gene. CDR3 length: 15 amino acids. The V gene lost 0 bases and the J gene lost 4 bases, with 12 bases spanning the gap. The germline CDR1 and CDR2 sequences are ENHRY and SYGVKD. Here the CDR3 DNA reads TGTGCCATCAGTGAGTCGACGGGTTTCGGCTATGGCTACACCTTC. Translating gives CAISESTGFGYGYTF.

This clonotype was counted only a few times. The chain employs TRBV7-6 and TRBJ1-5; D is perhaps TRBD1 (6 bases). The germline V and J ends were trimmed by 1 base and 3 bases, with 16 bases remaining between them. The CDR3 is made up of 17 amino acids. The germline V gene encodes CDR1 SGHVS and CDR2 FNYEAQ. CDR3 loop: CASSLGPGTRSNQPQHF. In DNA, the CDR3 is TGTGCCAGCAGCTTAGGACCCGGGACAAGATCCAATCAGCCCCAGCATTTT.